These T cell receptor beta chains were read from a single sample in a study of OX40 agonist ivuxolimab in advanced cancers. This table comes from immunoSEQ multiplex PCR, and its TCRdb copy is limited to in-frame clones, with some not included. Of roughly 56,000 clones in the sample, 82% were seen once. The starting material was CD4+ or CD8+ T cells sorted from blood, obtained in a trial of the OX40 agonist ivuxolimab. The receptors here all came from an adult with an advanced solid tumor such as melanoma, head and neck, liver or kidney cancer. Each CDR3 is given with its conserved first and last residue. The D gene is left open where the match is weak. Expanded clones are given a class, and other clones once, few, many or no size at all.

TGCGCCAGCAGCCAAAAGGGCAGGGGGCGCGGGGACACTGAAGCTTTCTTT,CASSQKGRGRGDTEAFF,TRBD1,TRBJ1-1,.,TRBV4-3
TGTGCCAGTAGTCTCCGACAGCACTCTGGAAACACCATATATTTT,CASSLRQHSGNTIYF,.,TRBJ1-3,.,TRBV19
TGTGCCAGCGGGTACGAGCAGTACTTC,CASGYEQYF,.,TRBJ2-7,.,TRBV6-1
TGTGCCAGCAGCTTAGGTGGGATAGCCACAGATACGCAGTATTTT,CASSLGGIATDTQYF,.,TRBJ2-3,.,TRBV11-3
TGTGCCAGCAGCTTAGGACCGCAGGGGTCCAATTCACCCCTCCACTTT,CASSLGPQGSNSPLHF,.,TRBJ1-6,once,TRBV7-3
TGCGCCAGCAGCTTGGCATCCAGCCGAGGGTACACTGAAGCTTTCTTT,CASSLASSRGYTEAFF,.,TRBJ1-1,.,TRBV5-1
TGTGCCAGCTCATCCGGACTAGCCTACGAGCAGTACTTC,CASSSGLAYEQYF,TRBD2,TRBJ2-7,.,TRBV18
TGTGCCAGCAGCAAGGACAGGGCCGAAAAACTGTTTTTT,CASSKDRAEKLFF,TRBD1,TRBJ1-4,.,TRBV7-3
TGTGCCAGCAGCCTTGATCTAGGGGGAAACACCATATATTTT,CASSLDLGGNTIYF,.,TRBJ1-3,few,TRBV14
TGTGCCAGCAGGAGAGACAGGAACTATGGCTACACCTTC,CASRRDRNYGYTF,.,TRBJ1-2,few,TRBV6-6